Following are 5 T cell receptor beta chains from one sample sequenced in a study of blood T cell repertoires in COVID-19. The assay was immunoSEQ multiplex PCR, and TCRdb's table has in-frame clones only and misses some. The data show under 350,000 clones, with 80% to 90% seen just once and 8% to 13% held by the top ten. The sequenced sample consisted of peripheral blood. These TCRs come from a woman in her 70s with acute or convalescent COVID-19.

This chain joins TRBV6-5 and TRBJ1-1; D perhaps matches TRBD1 (6 bases). CDR3 length: 13 residues. V was shortened by 5 bases and J by 0 bases, with 7 bases between the two germline ends. Germline V gives CDR1 MNHEY, CDR2 SVGAGI. The CDR3 spells CASSTGLNTEAFF. In DNA form, the CDR3 reads TGTGCCAGCAGTACAGGGTTGAACACTGAAGCTTTCTTT.

The chain recombines TRBV5-6 with TRBJ2-2; D ambiguous. The CDR3 is 13 residues long. Germline CDR1 reads SGHDT; CDR2 reads YYEEEE. Trimming took off 2 bases at V and 4 bases at J, with 6 bases between the two ends. CDR3 loop: CASSLGVTGELFF. The DNA for the CDR3 is TGTGCCAGCAGCTTAGGAGTCACCGGGGAGCTGTTTTTT.

This clone was detected once. This sequence joins TRBV6-2 or TRBV6-3 and TRBJ1-1, with 7 bases matching TRBD1. This CDR3 has 16 residues. Trimming cost V 4 bases and J 1 base; bases outside gene matches: 9. Germline V CDR1 and CDR2: MNHEY, SVGEGT. This chain's CDR3 is CASSFGRGQPNTEAFF. As DNA, the CDR3 is TGTGCCAGCAGTTTCGGGAGGGGACAGCCGAACACTGAAGCTTTCTTT.

This chain connects TRBV18 to TRBJ2-1; D is undetermined. The CDR3 is made up of 13 amino acids. V was trimmed by 3 bases and J by 8 bases, leaving 11 bases between them. The germline V gene has CDR1 KGHSH and CDR2 LQKENI. The CDR3 nucleotides are TGTGCCAGCTCACCCGTAGCACGTGATGAGCAGTTCTTC. This sequence encodes CASSPVARDEQFF.

This rearrangement joins TRBV11-2 to TRBJ2-1; 10 bases are shared with TRBD2. CDR3 length: 15 residues. V shed 0 bases and J 10 bases; nucleotides not matched to a gene: 6. Per germline, CDR1 SGHAT and CDR2 FQNNGV. CDR3 in amino acids: CASSLDPAGGREQFF. In nucleotides, the CDR3 is TGTGCCAGCAGCTTAGATCCAGCGGGGGGGCGAGAGCAGTTCTTC.